This is a list of T cell receptor beta chains from one sample in a study of response to subunit inactivated influenza vaccine. MiXCR was run by TCRdb on the RT-PCR reads, yielding one entry per CDR3 protein. The sample shows hundreds of thousands of distinct CDR3 sequences, 9.5% to 12% of them seen only once. Material: PBMCs from blood, obtained roughly 46 days after vaccination. All receptors come from a man in his fifties or sixties who received an inactivated influenza vaccine. Each CDR3 is given with its conserved first and last residue. Each record gives: V gene, J gene, clone size, D gene, CDR3 DNA, CDR3 protein. The D gene is left open where the match is weak. Where a row states a size, it is once, few, many or the class of an expanded clone; other rows omit it.

>TRBV24-1|TRBJ2-2|NA|NA
TGTGCCACCAGTGATTTGCCCCGCAAGGAAGTGACACCGGTGCTGTTTTTT
CATSDLPRKEVTPVLFF
>TRBV5-1|TRBJ2-7|NA|NA
TGCGCCAGCAGCTTGGGGCCAACGGGGGCCAACGAGCAGTACTTC
CASSLGPTGANEQYF
>TRBV5-1|TRBJ1-2|few|NA
TGCGCCAGCAGCTTGTCAGGGGCGGATGGCTACACCTTC
CASSLSGADGYTF
>TRBV20-1|TRBJ2-7|many|NA
TGCAGCGCCGCCTTACAGAGTACCTACGAGCAGTACTTC
CSAALQSTYEQYF
>TRBV12-3/TRBV12-4|TRBJ1-5|many|NA
TGTGCCAGCGCGAACGGCTGGGGCAATCAGCCCCAGCATTTT
CASANGWGNQPQHF
>TRBV12-3/TRBV12-4|TRBJ2-1|medium-sized|NA
TGTGCCAGCAGTTTAGGGGGTGGGGCCCCCAATGAGCAGTTCTTC
CASSLGGGAPNEQFF
>TRBV28|TRBJ2-3|NA|NA
TGTGCCAGCAGCCCCCCGACCCTCAGCACAGATACGCAGTATTTT
CASSPPTLSTDTQYF
>TRBV20-1|TRBJ2-5|few|NA
TGCAGTGCTAGAGCTGCAGGGATGGGTGAGACCCAGTACTTC
CSARAAGMGETQYF
>TRBV7-2|TRBJ1-3|many|NA
TGTGCCAGCAGCCCTGGTTTCTCTGGAAACACCATATATTTT
CASSPGFSGNTIYF
>TRBV12-3/TRBV12-4|TRBJ2-5|many|NA
TGTGCCAGCAGTTTAGGTCGCGTTGTGGGGCAAGAGACCCAGTACTTC
CASSLGRVVGQETQYF
>TRBV27|TRBJ1-6|few|NA
TGTGCCAGCAGTTTGGTCAGGAGCTCCTATAATTCACCCCTCCACTTT
CASSLVRSSYNSPLHF
>TRBV9|TRBJ2-1|NA|NA
TGTGCCAGCAGCGTAGGACAGGCAGCATTGGATGAGCAGTTCTTC
CASSVGQAALDEQFF
>TRBV18|TRBJ2-2|once|NA
TGTGCCAGCTCGGGGACCTCTAACACCGGGGAGCTGTTTTTT
CASSGTSNTGELFF
>TRBV7-2|TRBJ2-1|many|NA
TGTGCCAGCAGCGCCCAATCAAGGGGGCAGTTCTTC
CASSAQSRGQFF
>TRBV20-1|TRBJ2-7|NA|TRBD1
TGCAGTGCTAGGCGAAACCTGGACAGGGACGAGCAGTACTTC
CSARRNLDRDEQYF
>TRBV11-2|TRBJ2-5|NA|NA
TGTGCCAGCAGCCCGAGGGCGTACCAAGAGACCCAGTACTTC
CASSPRAYQETQYF
>TRBV20-1|TRBJ2-2|many|NA
TGCAGTGGACGGCCCTTGAACACCGGGGAGCTGTTTTTT
CSGRPLNTGELFF
>TRBV20-1|TRBJ2-3|NA|TRBD2
TGCAGTGCTAGAGAGGGACTAGCGGGGCTCCCAAGCACAGATACGCAGTATTTT
CSAREGLAGLPSTDTQYF
>TRBV28|TRBJ2-5|NA|TRBD1
TGTGCCAGCAGCGCTGACAGGGGGCAGCCCACCAGCCCTTTGACCCAGTACTTC
CASSADRGQPTSPLTQYF
>TRBV5-6|TRBJ1-6|few|NA
TGTGCCAGCAGCTTGGGCCCCTCAGGGGATTCACCCCTCCACTTT
CASSLGPSGDSPLHF
>TRBV28|TRBJ2-7|many|TRBD1
TGTGCCAGCAGCTTTTCCGGGACAGGGTCCTACGAGCAGTACTTC
CASSFSGTGSYEQYF
>TRBV6-5|TRBJ2-1|few|NA
TGTGCCAGCAGTTACGACGTGCCAGAGGGAGTCAATGAGCAGTTCTTC
CASSYDVPEGVNEQFF
>TRBV2|TRBJ1-5|few|TRBD1
TGTGCCAGCAGCGGGGACAGTTATAGCAATCAGCCCCAGCATTTT
CASSGDSYSNQPQHF
>TRBV20-1|TRBJ2-3|NA|TRBD2
TGCAGTGCTAGCCGGACTAGCGGGAGGACCACAGATACGCAGTATTTT
CSASRTSGRTTDTQYF
>TRBV7-2|TRBJ1-4|few|NA
TGTGCCAGCTGCCCTCGGGGGGAACGGGAAAAACTGTTTTTT
CASCPRGEREKLFF
>TRBV27|TRBJ2-5|few|NA
TGTGCCAGCAGTTTATTTCGCTCGTCCCAAGAGACCCAGTACTTC
CASSLFRSSQETQYF
>TRBV3-1|TRBJ2-1|few|NA
TGTGCCAGCAGCCACCAACGTCCTTCCCGAGGTGAGCAGTTCTTC
CASSHQRPSRGEQFF
>TRBV5-1|TRBJ2-7|NA|NA
TGCGCCAGCAGCTTGGTTTCCCTTCCTGGTAACGAGCAGTACTTC
CASSLVSLPGNEQYF